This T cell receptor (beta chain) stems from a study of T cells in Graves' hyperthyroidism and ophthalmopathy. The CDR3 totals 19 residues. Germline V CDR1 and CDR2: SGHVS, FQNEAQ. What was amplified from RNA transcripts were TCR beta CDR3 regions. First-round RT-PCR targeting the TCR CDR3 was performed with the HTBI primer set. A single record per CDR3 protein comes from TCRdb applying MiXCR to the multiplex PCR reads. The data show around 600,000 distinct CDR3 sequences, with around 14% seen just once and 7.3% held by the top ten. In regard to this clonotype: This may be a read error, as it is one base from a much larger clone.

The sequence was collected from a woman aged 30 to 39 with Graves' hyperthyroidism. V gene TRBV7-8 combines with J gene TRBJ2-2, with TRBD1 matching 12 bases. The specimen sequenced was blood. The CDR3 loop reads CASSLVGQGAFVNTGGLFF. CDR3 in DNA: TGTGCCAGCAGCTTAGTGGGACAGGGGGCATTTGTGAACACCGGGGGGCTGTTTTTT. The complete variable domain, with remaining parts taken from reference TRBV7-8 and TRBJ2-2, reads GAGVSQSPRYKVAKRGQDVALRCDPISGHVSLFWYQQALGQGPEFLTYFQNEAQLDKSGLPSDRFFAERPEGSVSTLKIQRTQQEDSAVYLCASSLVGQGAFVNTGGLFFGEGSRLTVL.